Judged by abundance, the clone carrying this T cell receptor beta chain is medium-sized. Its cognate antigen is unknown. Trimming cost V 5 bases and J 11 bases, with 18 bases left between them. Germline-derived CDR1 and CDR2 are LNHDA and SQIVND (reference sequence). This CDR3 region has 13 residues. The data originate from a study of CD8+CD57+ T cells in acquired aplastic anemia. For CDR3 and TCR beta VDJ profiling, genomic DNA was the template used. TCRdb re-called the reads with MiXCR, one entry per CDR3 protein. The sample has some 64,000 distinct CDR3 sequences, under 55% seen once. Study-wide points: Patients had roughly 29 CD8+ CDR3 sequences in common with controls (the shared set). A significant difference in CD8+ Simpson's diversity between patients and controls was not found.

This receptor was identified in a human donor in good health, serving as a control. The chain recombines TRBV19 with TRBJ1-1; no firm D call. The sequenced material came from sorted CD4+, CD8+, or CD8+CD57+ T cells (not recorded which) from PBMCs. The CDR3 coding sequence is TGTGCCAGTAGTGGTCGGTTCGTGGGAGACGCTTTCTTT. Translated: CASSGRFVGDAFF.